The sequence of this T cell receptor (beta chain) was determined in a study of Graves' ophthalmopathy and Graves' hyperthyroidism. Looking at the study overall: No ophthalmopathy within 18 months of follow-up signified stable hyperthyroidism.

From RNA, the CDR3 regions of TCR beta chains were amplified and sequenced. Investigators did first-round RT-PCR with HTBI primers, then second-round multiplex PCR. TCRdb fed the multiplex PCR reads into MiXCR, producing one record per CDR3 protein. The data show around 1.1 million distinct CDR3 sequences, 36% seen once. Remarks on this clonotype: Its antigen is as yet unknown.

Overall study results and limits: Detected in blood as well were most expanded thyroid clonotypes with frequency above 0.001. Ophthalmopathy was separated from stable hyperthyroidism by a 13-signature model with 87.88% sensitivity and around 84% specificity.

CDR1 is SGHTA and CDR2 is FQGNSA in the germline V gene. CDR3 size: 14 residues. V was shortened by 6 bases and J by 4 bases, with 15 bases between the two germline ends. Hyperthyroidism in these 18- to 65-year-old patients was newly diagnosed, lasting under 2 months. The sample consisted of peripheral blood or thyroid tissue (not recorded which). This chain links TRBV7-2 with TRBJ1-1; a weak D match, TRBD1 (6 bases). The sequence was collected from an adult man with Graves' hyperthyroidism. The CDR3, as DNA: TGTGCCAGCAGTTACGGCAGGGGATCCACTGAAGCTTTCTTT. This gives the protein CASSYGRGSTEAFF. The whole variable domain, filled in from reference TRBV7-2 and TRBJ1-1, reads GAGVSQSPSNKVTEKGKDVELRCDPISGHTALYWYRQSLGQGLEFLIYFQGNSAPDKSGLPSDRFSAERTGGSVSTLTIQRTQQEDSAVYLCASSYGRGSTEAFFGQGTRLTVV.